Below, 2 T cell receptor beta chains from the same sample are listed, as sequenced in a study of blood T cell repertoires in COVID-19. The protocol was immunoSEQ multiplex PCR, while the TCRdb copy is restricted to in-frame clones and leaves out a portion. Here the sample spans some 110,000 clones, around 86% being singletons. The material sequenced was peripheral blood. The receptor set was obtained from a human donor in a cohort sampled during active COVID-19.

This chain connects TRBV18 to TRBJ1-1; D is undetermined. Deletions cut 3 bases from V and 0 bases from J, with 5 bases between. Germline CDR1 reads KGHSH; CDR2 reads LQKENI. The CDR3 totals 13 residues. CDR3 DNA: TGTGCCAGCTCACCCCCCGTGAACACTGAAGCTTTCTTT. It yields the protein CASSPPVNTEAFF. Complete variable domain (other parts from reference TRBV18 and TRBJ1-1): NAGVMQNPRHLVRRRGQEARLRCSPMKGHSHVYWYRQLPEEGLKFMVYLQKENIIDESGMPKERFSAEFPKEGPSILRIQQVVRGDSAAYFCASSPPVNTEAFFGQGTRLTVV.

The V gene is TRBV20-1, the J gene TRBJ1-5, with a weak D call TRBD1 (5 bases). Germline V lookup: CDR1 DFQATT, CDR2 SNEGSKA (reference sequence). V shed 5 bases and J shed 13 bases, with 15 bases lying between them. The CDR3 length is 11 residues. The CDR3 DNA sequence: TGCAGTGCTCCAGGGCAATCCGGTCAGCATTTT. As protein: CSAPGQSGQHF.